This TCR beta chain was observed in a study of regulatory T cells in long-lasting Graves disease. In building TCR beta libraries, iRepertoire HTBI primers were used together with Arm-PCR of CDR3 regions. TCRdb re-derived calls from the multiplex PCR reads in MiXCR, one entry per CDR3 protein. The sample holds approximately 500,000 distinct CDR3 sequences, 20% to 25% seen once. Ten or more counts support this clonotype. Its specificity is not known. Time point specified: persistent/refractory GD, antithyroid drugs over 5 years with positive TRAb. RNA from PBMCs was the source of the TCR library. The patients were enrolled through endocrinology in Xi'an, China. V lost 1 base to trimming and J lost 1 base, with 13 bases between them. The CDR3 extends over 16 amino acids. Findings and limits, study-wide: Patients with persistent disease shared 2,500 to 3,500 public clonotypes, outpacing the roughly 1,000 shared by new patients. Peripheral blood, not thyroid tissue, was the sole material studied.

The sample here was peripheral blood mononuclear cells (PBMCs), taken when the disease was refractory, from a patient treated with antithyroid drugs. V is TRBV12-3 or TRBV12-4 and J is TRBJ1-1, with a weak D call TRBD1 (6 bases). The clonotype originates from a female donor with Graves disease. As DNA, the CDR3 is TGTGCCAGCAGTTTAGGCCGGGGGCGGGGGAACACTGAAGCTTTCTTT. It is translated as CASSLGRGRGNTEAFF.